Ten or more counts support the clone carrying this TCR beta chain. Antigen unknown. The data stem from a study of neurological immune-mediated disorders. Study-level information: Within the group of some 35 multiple sclerosis patients, approximately 31 were relapsing-remitting, while 3 were secondary progressive. Study-level points and caveats: Phylogenetic grouping assigned the repertoires of 18 of 34 multiple sclerosis patients to one related-CDR3 cluster, which constitutes a possible signature.

It was by 5'RACE with 10-nucleotide random UMIs that the cDNA was made. TCRdb re-derived calls from the 5' RACE reads in MiXCR, one entry per CDR3 protein. This sample has around 55,000 distinct CDR3 sequences; approximately 3.6% occur once, and the top ten carry 1.9%. The CDR3 consists of 16 residues. J gave up 4 bases and V 1 base, and 5 bases lay outside the gene matches. Germline assignment: CDR1 SGHAT and CDR2 FQNNGV. The sorted libraries were made from about 910,000 CD4+ or CD8+ T cells. This TCR was sampled from a middle-aged woman with multiple sclerosis. The chain combines TRBV11-2 with TRBJ1-1; 11 bases align to TRBD1. The specimen was CD4+ T cells from blood. The CDR3: CASSLVGQGAFTEAFF. The CDR3 DNA sequence: TGTGCCAGCAGCTTAGTCGGACAGGGGGCCTTCACTGAAGCTTTCTTT.